This record looks at one T cell receptor beta chain sequence and its context. The sample originates from a study of sequential checkpoint blockade in melanoma. Study-wide background: Arm A got nivolumab then ipilimumab; arm B the reverse, 1:1. Both treatment sequences were followed by maintenance nivolumab.

The V gene's germline CDR1 is SGDLS and CDR2 YYNGEE. V lost 4 bases and J lost 4, with 8 bases in between. The CDR3 is made up of 12 amino acids. Treatment in this sample: randomized to nivolumab then ipilimumab (arm A) or the reverse (arm B). PBMC sorting kept live CD3+CD8+ cells without CD19 or CD56. The method was immunoSEQ multiplex PCR; TCRdb's version includes in-frame clones alone and lacks a portion of them. The sample holds 25,000 to 30,000 clones; about 83% are singletons and the top ten take around 16%. The clonotype was recovered from a human donor with melanoma. The sample here was CD8+ T cells sorted from blood (inferred from file names), taken from a patient given nivolumab and ipilimumab in sequence. The V and J genes are TRBV9 and TRBJ1-1; D not resolved. Written as DNA, the CDR3 is TGTGCCAGCAGCCCCAGTGGCACTGAAGCTTTCTTT. The encoded protein is CASSPSGTEAFF.